Presented here are 3 T cell receptor beta chains from one specimen sequenced in a study of primary melanoma T cells and metastatic recurrence. The repertoire was sequenced with immunoSEQ multiplex PCR; TCRdb's copy has only in-frame clones and lacks some. Of under 200 clones in the sample, approximately 70% were seen once. Sequencing was done on a sample of melanoma tumor tissue. Receptor source: a human donor with melanoma.

The V and J genes are TRBV11-3 and TRBJ2-3, with 8 bases lining up with TRBD2. Germline assignment: CDR1 SGHNT and CDR2 YENEEA. The CDR3 has 15 amino acids. Trimming took 5 bases from V and 1 from J; bases not matched to a gene: 5. The chain's CDR3 is CASSIGLAGTDTQYF. The CDR3 coding sequence is TGTGCCAGCAGCATCGGACTAGCAGGCACAGATACGCAGTATTTT.

The chain carries TRBV30 and TRBJ2-1; unclear D gene. CDR3 length: 11 residues. Germline V gives CDR1 GTSNPN, CDR2 SVGIG (reference sequence). V dropped 2 bases and J dropped 7 bases, with 6 bases sitting between them. The CDR3 here is CAWSMMNEQFF. As DNA, the CDR3 is TGTGCCTGGAGTATGATGAATGAGCAGTTCTTC.

The V gene is TRBV19, the J gene TRBJ2-4, with D possibly matching TRBD1 (5 bases). Per the germline V gene, CDR1 is LNHDA and CDR2 is SQIVND (reference sequence). V was shortened by 4 bases and J by 0 bases, with 7 bases between the two germline ends. This CDR3 spans 14 amino acids. DNA of the CDR3: TGTGCCAGTAGTACTACAGGAGCCAAAAACATTCAGTACTTC. This encodes CASSTTGAKNIQYF.